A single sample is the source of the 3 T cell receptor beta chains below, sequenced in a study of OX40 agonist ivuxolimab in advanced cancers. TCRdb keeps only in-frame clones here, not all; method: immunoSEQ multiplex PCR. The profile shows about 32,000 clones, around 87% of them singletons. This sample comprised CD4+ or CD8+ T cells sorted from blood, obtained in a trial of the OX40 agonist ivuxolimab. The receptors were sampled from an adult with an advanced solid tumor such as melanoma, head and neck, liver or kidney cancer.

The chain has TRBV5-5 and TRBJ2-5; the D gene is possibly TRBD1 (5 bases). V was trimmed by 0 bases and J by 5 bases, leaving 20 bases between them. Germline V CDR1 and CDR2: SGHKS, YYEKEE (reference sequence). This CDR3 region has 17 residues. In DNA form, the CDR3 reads TGTGCCAGCAGCTTGGCCTTCTTAAGGGGTTCCGGCGAGACCCAGTACTTC. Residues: CASSLAFLRGSGETQYF.

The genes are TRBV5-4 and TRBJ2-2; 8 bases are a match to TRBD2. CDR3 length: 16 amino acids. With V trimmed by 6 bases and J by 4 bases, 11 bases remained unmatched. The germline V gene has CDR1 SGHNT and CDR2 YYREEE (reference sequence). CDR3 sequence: CASTLQREPITGELFF. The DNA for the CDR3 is TGTGCCAGCACCCTGCAGCGGGAGCCGATCACCGGGGAGCTGTTTTTT.

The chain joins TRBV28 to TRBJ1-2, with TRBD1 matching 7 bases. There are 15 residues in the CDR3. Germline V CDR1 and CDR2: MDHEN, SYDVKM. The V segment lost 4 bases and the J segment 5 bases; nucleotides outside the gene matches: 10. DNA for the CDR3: TGTGCCAGCAGTTGGACGGGACAGCCAGTATATGGCTACACCTTC. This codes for CASSWTGQPVYGYTF.